This T cell receptor (beta chain) was documented in a study of human T cells and chemical hapten exposure. This CDR3 has 18 residues. CDR1 SGHTS and CDR2 YDEGEE come from the germline V gene. V gave up 7 bases and J gave up 4 bases; unmatched junction bases: 14. There are a few counts of this clonotype. TCRdb re-called the RACE reads through MiXCR, storing one row per CDR3 protein. The sample comprises 95,000 to 150,000 distinct CDR3 sequences, about 11% of which are singletons, and under 2.5% rests with the top ten. Time point of the sample: patch test 3, about 24 weeks after DPC sensitization. As for treatment: therapeutic diphenylcyclopropenone sensitization with weekly scalp DPC.

The source material was whole blood, sampled in connection with sensitization to the hapten diphenylcyclopropenone (DPC). This clonotype was sampled from a woman between 50 and 59 years old with alopecia areata. Some clones in this sample may be carry-over from other donors' samples. This chain joins TRBV5-8 and TRBJ2-3; 14 bases map to TRBD2. CDR3 sequence (DNA): TGTGCCAGCTCCTTGAGACTAGCGGGAGGGCCGAGTGCAGATACGCAGTATTTT. Translating it yields CASSLRLAGGPSADTQYF. The variable domain in full, completed from reference TRBV5-8 and TRBJ2-3, reads EAGVTQSPTHLIKTRGQQATLRCSPISGHTSVYWYQQALGLGLQFLLWYDEGEERNRGNFPPRFSGRQFPNYSSELNVNALELEDSALYLCASSLRLAGGPSADTQYFGPGTRLTVL.